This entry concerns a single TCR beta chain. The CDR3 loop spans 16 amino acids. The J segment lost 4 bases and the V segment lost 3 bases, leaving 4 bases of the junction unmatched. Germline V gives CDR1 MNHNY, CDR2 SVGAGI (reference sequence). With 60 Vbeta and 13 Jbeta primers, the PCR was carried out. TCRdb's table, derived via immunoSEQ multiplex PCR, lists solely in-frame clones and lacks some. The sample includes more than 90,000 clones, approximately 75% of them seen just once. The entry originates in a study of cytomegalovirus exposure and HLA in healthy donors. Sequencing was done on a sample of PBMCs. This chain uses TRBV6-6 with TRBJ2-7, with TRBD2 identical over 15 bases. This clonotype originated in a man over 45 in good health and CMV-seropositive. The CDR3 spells CASSYLGTSGRYEQYF. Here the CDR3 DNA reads TGTGCCAGCAGTTATTTAGGGACTAGCGGGAGGTACGAGCAGTACTTC.